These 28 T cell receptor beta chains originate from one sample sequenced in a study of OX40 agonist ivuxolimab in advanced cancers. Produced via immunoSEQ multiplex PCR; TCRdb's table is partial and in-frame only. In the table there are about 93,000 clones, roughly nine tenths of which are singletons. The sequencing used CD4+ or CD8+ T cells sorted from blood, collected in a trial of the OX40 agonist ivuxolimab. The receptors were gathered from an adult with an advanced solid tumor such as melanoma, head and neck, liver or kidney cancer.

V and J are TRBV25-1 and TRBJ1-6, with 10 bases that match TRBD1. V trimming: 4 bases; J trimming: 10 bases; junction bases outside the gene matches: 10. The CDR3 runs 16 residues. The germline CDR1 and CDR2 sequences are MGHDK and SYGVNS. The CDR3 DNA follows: TGTGCCAGCAGTGGCCTCACGGGACAGGGGACGTCACCCCTCCACTTT. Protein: CASSGLTGQGTSPLHF.

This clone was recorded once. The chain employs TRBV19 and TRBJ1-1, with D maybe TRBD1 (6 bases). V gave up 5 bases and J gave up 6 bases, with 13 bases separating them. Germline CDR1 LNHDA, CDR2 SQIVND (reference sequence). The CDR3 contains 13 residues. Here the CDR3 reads CASSVPGVSEAFF. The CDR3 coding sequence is TGTGCCAGTAGTGTTCCAGGGGTTTCTGAAGCTTTCTTT.

The CDR3 region has the DNA TGCGCCAGCAGCTTGAATGGGCTAGCGGCAAAAAGCTCCTACGAGCAGTACTTC. Protein product: CASSLNGLAAKSSYEQYF. The chain uses TRBV5-1 and TRBJ2-7; 7 bases agree with TRBD2. Per germline, CDR1 SGHRS and CDR2 YFSETQ. The CDR3 extends over 18 amino acids. The V gene end was trimmed by 1 base and the J gene end by 0 bases; junction bases not matched to a gene: 13.

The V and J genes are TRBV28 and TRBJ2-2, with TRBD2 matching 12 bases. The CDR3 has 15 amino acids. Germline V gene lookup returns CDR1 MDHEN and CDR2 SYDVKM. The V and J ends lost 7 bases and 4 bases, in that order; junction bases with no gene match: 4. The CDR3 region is CASTSGGAGTGELFF. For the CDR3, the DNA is TGTGCCAGCACTAGCGGGGGGGCGGGCACCGGGGAGCTGTTTTTT.

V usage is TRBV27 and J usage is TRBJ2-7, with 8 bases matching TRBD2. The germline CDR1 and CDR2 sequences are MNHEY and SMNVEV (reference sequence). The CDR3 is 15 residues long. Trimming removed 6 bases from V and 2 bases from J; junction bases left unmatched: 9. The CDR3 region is CASREPTSGAYEQYF. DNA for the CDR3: TGTGCCAGCAGAGAACCTACTAGCGGAGCCTACGAGCAGTACTTC.

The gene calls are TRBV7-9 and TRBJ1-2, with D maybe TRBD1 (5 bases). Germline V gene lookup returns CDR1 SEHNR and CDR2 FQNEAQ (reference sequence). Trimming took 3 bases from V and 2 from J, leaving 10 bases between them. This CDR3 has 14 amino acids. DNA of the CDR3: TGTGCCAGCAGCTTTCCGGGACTAAACTATGGCTACACCTTC. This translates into CASSFPGLNYGYTF.

The CDR3: CASTPRAGEGNEQFF. The CDR3 DNA reads as TGTGCCAGCACTCCACGGGCGGGAGAGGGCAATGAGCAGTTCTTC. The chain links TRBV6-5 to TRBJ2-1, with 7 bases identical to TRBD2. The CDR3 runs 15 residues. CDR1 is MNHEY and CDR2 is SVGAGI in the germline V gene. V was pared by 7 bases and J by 6 bases, with 12 bases of the junction left unmatched.

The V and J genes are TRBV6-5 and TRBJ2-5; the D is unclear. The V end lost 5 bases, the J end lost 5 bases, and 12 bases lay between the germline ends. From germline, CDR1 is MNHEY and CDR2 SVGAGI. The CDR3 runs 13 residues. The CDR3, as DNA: TGTGCCAGCAGTAAGGACGGGCGGGAGACCCAGTACTTC. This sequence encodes CASSKDGRETQYF.

CDR3 coding DNA: TGTGCCAGCAGTCCGGACGGTAGCAATCAGCCCCAGCATTTT. Translating it yields CASSPDGSNQPQHF. The V and J genes are TRBV27 and TRBJ1-5; no definite D call. Trimming shortened V by 5 bases and J by 0 bases, and 8 bases separated the two germline ends. The CDR3 consists of 14 residues. CDR1 and CDR2 (germline): MNHEY, SMNVEV (reference sequence).

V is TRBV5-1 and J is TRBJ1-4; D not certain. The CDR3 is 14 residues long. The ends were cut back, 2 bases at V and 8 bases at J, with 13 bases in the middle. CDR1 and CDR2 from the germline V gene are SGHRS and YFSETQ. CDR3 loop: CASSLSPTREKLFF. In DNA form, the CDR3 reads TGCGCCAGCAGCTTATCACCTACCCGGGAAAAACTGTTTTTT.

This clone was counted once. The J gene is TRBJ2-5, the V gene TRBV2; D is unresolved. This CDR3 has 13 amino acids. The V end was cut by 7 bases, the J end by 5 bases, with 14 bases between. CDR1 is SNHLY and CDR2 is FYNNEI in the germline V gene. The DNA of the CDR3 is TGTGCCAGCAAAATAGCTCCCCAGGAGACCCAGTACTTC. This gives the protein CASKIAPQETQYF.

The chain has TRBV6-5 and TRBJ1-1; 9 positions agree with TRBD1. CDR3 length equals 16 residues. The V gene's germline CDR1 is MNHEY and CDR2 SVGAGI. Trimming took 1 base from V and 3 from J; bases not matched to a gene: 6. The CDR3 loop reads CASSYLAWDRDTEAFF. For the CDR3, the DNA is TGTGCCAGCAGTTACTTGGCTTGGGACAGGGACACTGAAGCTTTCTTT.

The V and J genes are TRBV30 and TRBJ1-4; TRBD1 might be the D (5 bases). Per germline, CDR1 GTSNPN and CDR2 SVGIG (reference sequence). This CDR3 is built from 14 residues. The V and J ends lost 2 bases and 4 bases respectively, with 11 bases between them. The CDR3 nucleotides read TGTGCCTGGAGTTTAGGGGTCCTTAATGAAAAACTGTTTTTT. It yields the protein CAWSLGVLNEKLFF.

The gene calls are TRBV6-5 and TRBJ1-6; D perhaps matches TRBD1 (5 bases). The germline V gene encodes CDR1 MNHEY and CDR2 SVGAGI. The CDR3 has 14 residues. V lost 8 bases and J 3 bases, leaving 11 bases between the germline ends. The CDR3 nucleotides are TGTGCCAGCGGCAGGGACGGCTATAATTCACCCCTCCACTTT. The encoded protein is CASGRDGYNSPLHF.

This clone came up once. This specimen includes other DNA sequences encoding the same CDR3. The CDR3 sequence: CASSMTGVSYNEQFF. CDR3 DNA sequence: TGTGCCAGTAGTATGACGGGTGTGTCCTACAATGAGCAGTTCTTC. V is TRBV19 and J is TRBJ2-1, with D uncertain. With 3 bases removed from V and 1 base from J, the gap between germline ends came to 10 bases. Germline assignment: CDR1 LNHDA and CDR2 SQIVND (reference sequence). The CDR3 runs to 15 residues.

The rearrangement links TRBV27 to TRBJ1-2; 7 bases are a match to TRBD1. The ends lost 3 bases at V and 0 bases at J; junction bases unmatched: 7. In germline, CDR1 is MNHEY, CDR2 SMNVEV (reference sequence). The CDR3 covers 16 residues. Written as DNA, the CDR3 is TGTGCCAGCAGTTTGGATGGGACAGACGCTAACTATGGCTACACCTTC. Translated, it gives CASSLDGTDANYGYTF.

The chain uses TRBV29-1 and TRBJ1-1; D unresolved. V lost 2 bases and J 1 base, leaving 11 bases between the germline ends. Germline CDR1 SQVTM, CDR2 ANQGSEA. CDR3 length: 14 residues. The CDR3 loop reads CSVEKGGGNTEAFF. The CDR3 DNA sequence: TGCAGCGTTGAAAAGGGTGGAGGGAACACTGAAGCTTTCTTT. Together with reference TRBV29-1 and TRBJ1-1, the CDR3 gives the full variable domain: SAVISQKPSRDICQRGTSLTIQCQVDSQVTMMFWYRQQPGQSLTLIATANQGSEATYESGFVIDKFPISRPNLTFSTLTVSNMSPEDSSIYLCSVEKGGGNTEAFFGQGTRLTVV.

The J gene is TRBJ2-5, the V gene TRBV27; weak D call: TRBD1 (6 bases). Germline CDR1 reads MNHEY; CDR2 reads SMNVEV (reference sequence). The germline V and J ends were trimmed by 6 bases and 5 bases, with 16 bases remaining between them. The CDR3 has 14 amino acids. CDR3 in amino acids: CASSGQRGSETQYF. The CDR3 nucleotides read TGTGCCAGCAGCGGGCAAAGGGGGTCGGAGACCCAGTACTTC.

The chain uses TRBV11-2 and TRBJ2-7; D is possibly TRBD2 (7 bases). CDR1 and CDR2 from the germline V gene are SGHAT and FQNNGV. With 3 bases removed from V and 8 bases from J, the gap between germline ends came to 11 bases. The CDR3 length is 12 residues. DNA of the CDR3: TGTGCCAGCAGCTTTTCCGGGGGGCAGCAGTACTTC. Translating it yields CASSFSGGQQYF.

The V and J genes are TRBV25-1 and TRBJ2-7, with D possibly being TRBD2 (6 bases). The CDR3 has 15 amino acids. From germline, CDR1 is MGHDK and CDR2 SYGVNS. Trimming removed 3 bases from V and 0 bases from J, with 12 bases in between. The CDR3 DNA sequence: TGTGCCAGCAGTGAGTCGGCGGGAAGCTCCTACGAGCAGTACTTC. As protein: CASSESAGSSYEQYF.

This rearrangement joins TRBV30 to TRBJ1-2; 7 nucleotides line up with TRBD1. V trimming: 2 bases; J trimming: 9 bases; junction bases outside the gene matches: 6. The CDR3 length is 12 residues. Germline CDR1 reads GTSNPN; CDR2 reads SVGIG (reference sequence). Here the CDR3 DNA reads TGTGCCTGGAGTCAGAGACAGGGCCGCTACACCTTC. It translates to CAWSQRQGRYTF. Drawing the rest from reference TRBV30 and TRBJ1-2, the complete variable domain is SQTIHQWPATLVQPVGSPLSLECTVEGTSNPNLYWYRQAAGRGLQLLFYSVGIGQISSEVPQNLSASRPQDRQFILSSKKLLLSDSGFYLCAWSQRQGRYTFGSGTRLTVV.

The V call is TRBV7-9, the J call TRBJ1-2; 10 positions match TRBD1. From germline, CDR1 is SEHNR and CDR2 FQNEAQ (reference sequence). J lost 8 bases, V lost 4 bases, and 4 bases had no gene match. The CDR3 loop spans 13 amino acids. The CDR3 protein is CASSSDRGRGYTF. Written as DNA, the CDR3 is TGTGCCAGCAGCTCCGACAGGGGGCGCGGCTACACCTTC.

The CDR3 here is CASSLAARDYEQYF. CDR3 coding DNA: TGTGCCAGCAGCTTAGCGGCGCGGGACTACGAGCAGTACTTC. The chain employs TRBV7-9 and TRBJ2-7; D possibly corresponds to TRBD2 (6 bases). With 0 bases removed from V and 3 bases from J, the gap between germline ends came to 9 bases. This CDR3 contains 14 residues. Germline assignment: CDR1 SEHNR and CDR2 FQNEAQ (reference sequence).

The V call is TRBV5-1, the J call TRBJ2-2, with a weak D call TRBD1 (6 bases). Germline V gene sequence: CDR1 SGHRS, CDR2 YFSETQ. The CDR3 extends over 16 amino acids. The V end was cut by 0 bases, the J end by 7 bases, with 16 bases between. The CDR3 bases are TGCGCCAGCAGCTTGGACGGGCAGGGGTATAACGGGGAGCTGTTTTTT. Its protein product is CASSLDGQGYNGELFF.

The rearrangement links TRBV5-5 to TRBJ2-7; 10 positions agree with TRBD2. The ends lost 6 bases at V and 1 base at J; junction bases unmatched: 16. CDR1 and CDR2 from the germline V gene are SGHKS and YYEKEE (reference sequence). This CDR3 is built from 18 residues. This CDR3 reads CASNPGISGRSPSYEQYF. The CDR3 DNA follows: TGTGCCAGCAACCCCGGAATTAGCGGGAGGTCCCCTTCCTACGAGCAGTACTTC.

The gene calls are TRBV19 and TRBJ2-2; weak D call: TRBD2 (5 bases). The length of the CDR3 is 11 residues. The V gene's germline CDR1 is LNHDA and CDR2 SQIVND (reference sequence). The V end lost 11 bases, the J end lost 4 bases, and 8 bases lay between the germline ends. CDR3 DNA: TGTGCCTCTGGAGGCACCGGGGAGCTGTTTTTT. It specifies CASGGTGELFF.

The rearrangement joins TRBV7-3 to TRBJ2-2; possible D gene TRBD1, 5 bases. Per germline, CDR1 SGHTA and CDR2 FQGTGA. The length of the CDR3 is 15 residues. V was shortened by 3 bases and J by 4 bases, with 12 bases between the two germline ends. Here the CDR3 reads CASSLSQQATGELFF. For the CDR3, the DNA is TGTGCCAGCAGCTTGTCCCAACAGGCCACCGGGGAGCTGTTTTTT.

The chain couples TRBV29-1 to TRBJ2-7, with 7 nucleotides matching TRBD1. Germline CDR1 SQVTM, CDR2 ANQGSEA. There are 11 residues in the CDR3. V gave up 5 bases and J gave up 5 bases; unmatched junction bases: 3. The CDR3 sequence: CSVLTGHEQYF. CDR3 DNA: TGCAGCGTTTTGACAGGGCACGAGCAGTACTTC.